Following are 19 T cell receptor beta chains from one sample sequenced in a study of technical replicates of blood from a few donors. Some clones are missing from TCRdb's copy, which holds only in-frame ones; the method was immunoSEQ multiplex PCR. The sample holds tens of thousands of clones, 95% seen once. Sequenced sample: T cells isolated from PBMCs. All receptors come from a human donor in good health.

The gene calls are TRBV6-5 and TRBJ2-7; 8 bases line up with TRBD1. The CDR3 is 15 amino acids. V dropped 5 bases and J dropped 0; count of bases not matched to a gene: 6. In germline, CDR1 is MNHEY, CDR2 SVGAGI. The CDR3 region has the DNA TGTGCCAGCAGTCGGGACAGGATCGGCTCCTACGAGCAGTACTTC. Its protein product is CASSRDRIGSYEQYF.

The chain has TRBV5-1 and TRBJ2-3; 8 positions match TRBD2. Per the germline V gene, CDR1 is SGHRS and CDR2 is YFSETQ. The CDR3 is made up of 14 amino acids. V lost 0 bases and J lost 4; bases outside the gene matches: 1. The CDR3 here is CASSLERESDTQYF. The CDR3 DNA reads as TGCGCCAGCAGCTTGGAGCGGGAGTCAGATACGCAGTATTTT. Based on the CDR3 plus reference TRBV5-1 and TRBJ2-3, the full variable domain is KAGVTQTPRYLIKTRGQQVTLSCSPISGHRSVSWYQQTPGQGLQFLFEYFSETQRNKGNFPGRFSGRQFSNSRSEMNVSTLELGDSALYLCASSLERESDTQYFGPGTRLTVL.

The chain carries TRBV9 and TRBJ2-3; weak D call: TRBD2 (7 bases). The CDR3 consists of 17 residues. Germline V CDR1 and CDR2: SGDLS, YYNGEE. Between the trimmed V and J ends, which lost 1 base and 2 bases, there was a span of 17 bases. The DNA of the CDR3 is TGTGCCAGCAGCGTAAGGTCCGGCGGGGGCGACACAGATACGCAGTATTTT. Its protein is CASSVRSGGGDTDTQYF.

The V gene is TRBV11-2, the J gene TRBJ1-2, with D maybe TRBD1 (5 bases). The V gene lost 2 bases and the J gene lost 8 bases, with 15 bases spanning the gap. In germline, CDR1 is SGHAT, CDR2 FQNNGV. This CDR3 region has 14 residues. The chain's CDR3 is CASSLQYSGVGYTF. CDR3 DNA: TGTGCCAGCAGCTTACAGTATTCGGGGGTAGGCTACACCTTC.

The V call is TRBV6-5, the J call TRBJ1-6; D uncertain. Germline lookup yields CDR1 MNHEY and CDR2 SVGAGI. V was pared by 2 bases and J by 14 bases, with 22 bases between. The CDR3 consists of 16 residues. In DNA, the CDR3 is TGTGCCAGCAGTTACGGTACAGCGCGGGTACGTCAGGCCCTCCACTTT. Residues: CASSYGTARVRQALHF.

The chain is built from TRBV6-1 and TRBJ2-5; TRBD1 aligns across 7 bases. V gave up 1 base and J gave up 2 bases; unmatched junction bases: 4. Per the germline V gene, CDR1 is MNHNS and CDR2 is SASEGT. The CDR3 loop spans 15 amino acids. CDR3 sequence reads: CASSEGGQLQETQYF. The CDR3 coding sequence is TGTGCCAGCAGTGAAGGGGGACAGCTACAAGAGACCCAGTACTTC.

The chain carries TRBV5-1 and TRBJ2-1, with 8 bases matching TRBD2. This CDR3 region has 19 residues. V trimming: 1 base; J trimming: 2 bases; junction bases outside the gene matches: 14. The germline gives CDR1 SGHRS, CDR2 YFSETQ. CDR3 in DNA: TGCGCCAGCAGCTTGTTGTTAGCGGGGTACTTAGGGGCCTACAATGAGCAGTTCTTC. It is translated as CASSLLLAGYLGAYNEQFF.

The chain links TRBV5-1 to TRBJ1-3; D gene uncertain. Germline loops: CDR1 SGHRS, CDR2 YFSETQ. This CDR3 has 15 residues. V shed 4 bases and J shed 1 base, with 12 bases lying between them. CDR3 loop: CASSLDTISGNTIYF. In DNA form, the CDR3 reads TGCGCCAGCAGCCTCGACACGATATCTGGAAACACCATATATTTT.

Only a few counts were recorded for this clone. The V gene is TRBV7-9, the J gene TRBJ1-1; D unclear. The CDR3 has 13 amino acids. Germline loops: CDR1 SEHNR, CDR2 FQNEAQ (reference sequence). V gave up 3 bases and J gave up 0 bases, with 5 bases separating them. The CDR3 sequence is CASSLLMNTEAFF. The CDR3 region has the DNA TGTGCCAGCAGCTTGCTAATGAACACTGAAGCTTTCTTT. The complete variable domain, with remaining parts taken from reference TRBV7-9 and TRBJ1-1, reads DTGVSQNPRHKITKRGQNVTFRCDPISEHNRLYWYRQTLGQGPEFLTYFQNEAQLEKSRLLSDRFSAERPKGSFSTLEIQRTEQGDSAMYLCASSLLMNTEAFFGQGTRLTVV.

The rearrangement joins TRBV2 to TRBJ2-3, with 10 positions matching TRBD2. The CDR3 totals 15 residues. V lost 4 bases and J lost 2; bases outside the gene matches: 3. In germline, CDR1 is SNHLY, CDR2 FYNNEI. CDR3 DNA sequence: TGTGCCAGCAGTGGGACTAGCGGATACACAGATACGCAGTATTTT. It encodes CASSGTSGYTDTQYF. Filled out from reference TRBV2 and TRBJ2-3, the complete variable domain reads EPEVTQTPSHQVTQMGQEVILRCVPISNHLYFYWYRQILGQKVEFLVSFYNNEISEKSEIFDDQFSVERPDGSNFTLKIRSTKLEDSAMYFCASSGTSGYTDTQYFGPGTRLTVL.

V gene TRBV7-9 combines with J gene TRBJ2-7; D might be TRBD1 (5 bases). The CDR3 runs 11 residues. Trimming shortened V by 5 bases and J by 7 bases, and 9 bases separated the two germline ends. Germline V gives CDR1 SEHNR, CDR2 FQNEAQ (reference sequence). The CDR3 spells CASSTNREQYF. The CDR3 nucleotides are TGTGCCAGCAGCACGAACAGGGAGCAGTACTTC.

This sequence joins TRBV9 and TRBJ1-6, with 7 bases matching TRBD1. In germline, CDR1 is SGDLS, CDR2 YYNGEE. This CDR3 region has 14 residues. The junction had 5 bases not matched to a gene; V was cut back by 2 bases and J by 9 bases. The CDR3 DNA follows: TGTGCCAGCAGCGTGTCAGACAGGGCTTCACCCCTCCACTTT. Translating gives CASSVSDRASPLHF. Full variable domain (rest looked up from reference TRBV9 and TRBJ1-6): DSGVTQTPKHLITATGQRVTLRCSPRSGDLSVYWYQQSLDQGLQFLIQYYNGEERAKGNILERFSAQQFPDLHSELNLSSLELGDSALYFCASSVSDRASPLHFGNGTRLTVT.

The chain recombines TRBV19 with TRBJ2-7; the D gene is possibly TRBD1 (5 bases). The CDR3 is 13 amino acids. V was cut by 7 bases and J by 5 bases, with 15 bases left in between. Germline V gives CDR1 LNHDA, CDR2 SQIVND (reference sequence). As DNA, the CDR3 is TGTGCCAGTACAGGGCAGCCGCCGGACGAGCAGTACTTC. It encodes CASTGQPPDEQYF.

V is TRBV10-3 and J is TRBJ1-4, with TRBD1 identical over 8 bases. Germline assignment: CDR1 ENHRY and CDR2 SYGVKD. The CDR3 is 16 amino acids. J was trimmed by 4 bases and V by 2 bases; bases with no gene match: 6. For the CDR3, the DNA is TGTGCCATCAGTGAGGCCTCTACAGGGGGTAATGAAAAACTGTTTTTT. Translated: CAISEASTGGNEKLFF.

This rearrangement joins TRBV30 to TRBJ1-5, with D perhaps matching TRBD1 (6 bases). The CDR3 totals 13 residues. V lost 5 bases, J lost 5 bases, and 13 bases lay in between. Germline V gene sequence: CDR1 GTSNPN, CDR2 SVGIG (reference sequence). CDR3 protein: CAWGTTGDQPQHF. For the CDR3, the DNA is TGTGCCTGGGGCACGACAGGAGATCAGCCCCAGCATTTT.

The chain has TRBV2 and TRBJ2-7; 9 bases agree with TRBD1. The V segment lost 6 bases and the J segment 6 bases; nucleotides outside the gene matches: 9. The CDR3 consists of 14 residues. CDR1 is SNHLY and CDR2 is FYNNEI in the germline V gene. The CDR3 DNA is TGTGCCAGCAGCCCGGGACAGGGCTTGGGCGAGCAGTACTTC. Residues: CASSPGQGLGEQYF. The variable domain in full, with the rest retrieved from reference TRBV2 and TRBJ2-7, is EPEVTQTPSHQVTQMGQEVILRCVPISNHLYFYWYRQILGQKVEFLVSFYNNEISEKSEIFDDQFSVERPDGSNFTLKIRSTKLEDSAMYFCASSPGQGLGEQYFGPGTRLTVT.

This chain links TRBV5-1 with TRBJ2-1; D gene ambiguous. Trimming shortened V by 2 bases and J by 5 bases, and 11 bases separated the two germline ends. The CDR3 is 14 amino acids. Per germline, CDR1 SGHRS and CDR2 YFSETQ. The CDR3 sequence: CASSFDMSHNEQFF. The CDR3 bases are TGCGCCAGCAGCTTCGACATGTCCCACAATGAGCAGTTCTTC.

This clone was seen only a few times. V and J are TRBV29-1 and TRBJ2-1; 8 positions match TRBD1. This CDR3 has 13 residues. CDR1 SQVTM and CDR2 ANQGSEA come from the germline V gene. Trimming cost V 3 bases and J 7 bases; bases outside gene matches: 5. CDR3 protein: CSVDTGGHNEQFF. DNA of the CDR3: TGCAGCGTTGACACAGGGGGGCATAATGAGCAGTTCTTC.

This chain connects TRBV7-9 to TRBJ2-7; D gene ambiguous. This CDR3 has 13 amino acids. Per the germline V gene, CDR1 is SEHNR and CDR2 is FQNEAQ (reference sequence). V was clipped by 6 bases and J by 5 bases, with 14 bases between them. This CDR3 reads CASRAAAWDEQYF. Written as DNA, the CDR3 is TGTGCCAGCAGGGCCGCAGCGTGGGACGAGCAGTACTTC.